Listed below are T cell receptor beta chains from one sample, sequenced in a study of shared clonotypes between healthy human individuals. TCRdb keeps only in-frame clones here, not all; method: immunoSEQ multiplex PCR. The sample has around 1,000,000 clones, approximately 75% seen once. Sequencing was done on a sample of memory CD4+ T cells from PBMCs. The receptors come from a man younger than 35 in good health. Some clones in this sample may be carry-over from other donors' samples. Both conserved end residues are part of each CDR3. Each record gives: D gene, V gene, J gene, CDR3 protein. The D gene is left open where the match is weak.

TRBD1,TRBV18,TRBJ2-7,CASSPGQGIGEQYF
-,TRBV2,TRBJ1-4,CASSPGATEKLFF
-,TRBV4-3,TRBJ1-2,CASSQEGVRGAGYGYTF
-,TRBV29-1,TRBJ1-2,CSARTGSGGYTF
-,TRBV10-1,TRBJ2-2,CASSVGGNTGELFF
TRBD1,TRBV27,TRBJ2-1,CASSEQGASYNEQFF
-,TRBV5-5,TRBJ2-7,CASSLNLGTGEQYF
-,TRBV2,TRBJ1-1,CASSGLGASDTEAFF
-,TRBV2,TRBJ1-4,CASTVGPRANEKLFF
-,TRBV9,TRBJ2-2,CASSPDVNTGELFF
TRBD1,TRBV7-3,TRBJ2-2,CASSSSRDRVLAGELFF
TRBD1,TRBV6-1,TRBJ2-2,CASSRQGVAGELFF
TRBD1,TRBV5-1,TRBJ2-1,CASSSRDRDYNEQFF
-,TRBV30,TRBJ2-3,CACSLSHTQYF
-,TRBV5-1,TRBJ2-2,CASSFQGAGELFF
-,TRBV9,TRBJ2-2,CASSVVEVGAGELFF
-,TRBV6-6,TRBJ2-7,CASSYPGTYEQYF
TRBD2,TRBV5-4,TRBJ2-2,CASSPSGLGELFF
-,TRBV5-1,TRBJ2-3,CASRGASGDTQYF
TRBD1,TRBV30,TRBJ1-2,CAWSTGGGGYTF
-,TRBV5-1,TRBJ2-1,CASSLGDIYNEQFF
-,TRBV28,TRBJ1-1,CASSPRATEAFF
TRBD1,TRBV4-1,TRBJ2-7,CASSRTGTGDPSEQYF
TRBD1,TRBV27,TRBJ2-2,CASSQGQGSANTGELFF
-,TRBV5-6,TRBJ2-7,CASSRDRPPYEQYF
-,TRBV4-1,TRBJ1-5,CASSLKGEVYSNQPQHF
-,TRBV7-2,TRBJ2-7,CASSLKRSGGEQYF
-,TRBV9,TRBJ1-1,CASSVDGGVRSEAFF
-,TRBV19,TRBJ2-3,CASQGGWIGTDTQYF
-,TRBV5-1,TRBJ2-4,CASSPERYIQYF
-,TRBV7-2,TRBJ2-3,CASSLYSTDTQYF
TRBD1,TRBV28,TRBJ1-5,CASTSLGQGDQHF
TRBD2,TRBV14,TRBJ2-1,CASSPILAGESYEQFF
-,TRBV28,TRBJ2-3,CASSLATSTDTQYF
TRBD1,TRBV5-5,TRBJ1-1,CASSPTDRALNTEAFF
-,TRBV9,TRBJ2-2,CASSVAPNSGELFF
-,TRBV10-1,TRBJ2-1,CASSGASGFGYNEQFF
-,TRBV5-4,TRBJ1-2,CASSPGVGGYTF
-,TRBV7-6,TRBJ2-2,CASSPSGRRYPNTGELFF
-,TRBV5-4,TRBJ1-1,CASSLDLEGTEAFF
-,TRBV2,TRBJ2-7,CASHPRRRSYEQYF
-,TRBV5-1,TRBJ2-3,CASSLGAIGGDTQYF
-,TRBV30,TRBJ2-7,CAWSVDRSYEQYF
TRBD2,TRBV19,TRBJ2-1,CASSTPYPGLASDEQFF
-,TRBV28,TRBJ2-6,CASSLYSSGANVLTF
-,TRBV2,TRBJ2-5,CASVLEHQETQYF
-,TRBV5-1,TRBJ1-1,CASSLGQNEAFF
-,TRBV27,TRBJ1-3,CASSFGAASGNTIYF
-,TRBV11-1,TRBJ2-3,CASSQGSSATTDTQYF
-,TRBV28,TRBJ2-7,CASSSARASRTLYEQYF